In its sample, the clone carrying this TCR beta chain was seen many times. The PCR made use of 60 Vbeta and 13 Jbeta primers. Sequencing was performed with immunoSEQ multiplex PCR; in TCRdb, only in-frame clones are kept and a portion is missing. The table records 200,000 to 250,000 clones, 77% of them present only once. The CDR3 covers 18 residues. V trimming: 0 bases; J trimming: 9 bases; junction bases outside the gene matches: 12. Germline-derived CDR1 and CDR2 are LGHNA and YSLEER. The sample comes from a study of cytomegalovirus exposure and HLA in healthy donors. The material sequenced was PBMCs. This chain uses TRBV4-3 with TRBJ2-1; TRBD2 agrees at 12 bases. The origin of this receptor is a woman aged 60-75 years in good health and CMV-seropositive. The CDR3 is CASSQEVGSSGGAGEQFF. The CDR3 DNA reads TGCGCCAGCAGCCAAGAAGTAGGGTCTAGCGGGGGGGCCGGTGAGCAGTTCTTC.